This T cell receptor (beta chain) was obtained from a study of shared clonotypes between healthy human individuals. Whole-study context: Three plates were used per donor for CD4 naive, three for CD4 memory, two for CD8 naive and one for CD8 memory.

The germline V and J ends were trimmed by 4 bases and 7 bases, with 17 bases remaining between them. The CDR3 consists of 14 residues. CDR1 and CDR2 (germline): KGHSH, LQKENI. Comments on this clone: Its antigen is currently unknown.

Study-level results: Among a handful of donors, roughly 5% of naive CD4 clonotypes were found in common. Rarefaction showed sorted-subset sequencing was incomplete despite large depth.

Measured with immunoSEQ multiplex PCR; TCRdb has only the in-frame clones, and not every one. Counted here are hundreds of thousands of clones, less than 96% occurring once; the ten biggest clones make up under 0.06%. The receptor's source is a woman in her thirties in good health. Sequencing was performed on naive CD4+ T cells sorted from blood. Subset defined: CD45RA+ positively selected. The rearrangement uses TRBV18 and TRBJ2-7; possible D gene TRBD1, 6 bases. This CDR3 is CASSLTVGAGEQYF. In nucleotides, the CDR3 is TGTGCCAGCTCACTCACAGTGGGGGCTGGGGAGCAGTACTTC.